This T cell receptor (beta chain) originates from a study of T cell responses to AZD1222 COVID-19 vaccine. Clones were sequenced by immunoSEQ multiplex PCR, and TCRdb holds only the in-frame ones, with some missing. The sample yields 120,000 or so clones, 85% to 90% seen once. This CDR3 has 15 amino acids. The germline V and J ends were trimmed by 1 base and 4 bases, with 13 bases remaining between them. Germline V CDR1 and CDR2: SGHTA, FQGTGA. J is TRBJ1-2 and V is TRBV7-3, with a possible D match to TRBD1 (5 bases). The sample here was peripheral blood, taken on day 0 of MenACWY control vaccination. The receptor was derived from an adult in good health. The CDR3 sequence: CASSLSGGVAYGYTF. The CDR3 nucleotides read TGTGCCAGCAGCTTAAGCGGGGGGGTGGCCTATGGCTACACCTTC.